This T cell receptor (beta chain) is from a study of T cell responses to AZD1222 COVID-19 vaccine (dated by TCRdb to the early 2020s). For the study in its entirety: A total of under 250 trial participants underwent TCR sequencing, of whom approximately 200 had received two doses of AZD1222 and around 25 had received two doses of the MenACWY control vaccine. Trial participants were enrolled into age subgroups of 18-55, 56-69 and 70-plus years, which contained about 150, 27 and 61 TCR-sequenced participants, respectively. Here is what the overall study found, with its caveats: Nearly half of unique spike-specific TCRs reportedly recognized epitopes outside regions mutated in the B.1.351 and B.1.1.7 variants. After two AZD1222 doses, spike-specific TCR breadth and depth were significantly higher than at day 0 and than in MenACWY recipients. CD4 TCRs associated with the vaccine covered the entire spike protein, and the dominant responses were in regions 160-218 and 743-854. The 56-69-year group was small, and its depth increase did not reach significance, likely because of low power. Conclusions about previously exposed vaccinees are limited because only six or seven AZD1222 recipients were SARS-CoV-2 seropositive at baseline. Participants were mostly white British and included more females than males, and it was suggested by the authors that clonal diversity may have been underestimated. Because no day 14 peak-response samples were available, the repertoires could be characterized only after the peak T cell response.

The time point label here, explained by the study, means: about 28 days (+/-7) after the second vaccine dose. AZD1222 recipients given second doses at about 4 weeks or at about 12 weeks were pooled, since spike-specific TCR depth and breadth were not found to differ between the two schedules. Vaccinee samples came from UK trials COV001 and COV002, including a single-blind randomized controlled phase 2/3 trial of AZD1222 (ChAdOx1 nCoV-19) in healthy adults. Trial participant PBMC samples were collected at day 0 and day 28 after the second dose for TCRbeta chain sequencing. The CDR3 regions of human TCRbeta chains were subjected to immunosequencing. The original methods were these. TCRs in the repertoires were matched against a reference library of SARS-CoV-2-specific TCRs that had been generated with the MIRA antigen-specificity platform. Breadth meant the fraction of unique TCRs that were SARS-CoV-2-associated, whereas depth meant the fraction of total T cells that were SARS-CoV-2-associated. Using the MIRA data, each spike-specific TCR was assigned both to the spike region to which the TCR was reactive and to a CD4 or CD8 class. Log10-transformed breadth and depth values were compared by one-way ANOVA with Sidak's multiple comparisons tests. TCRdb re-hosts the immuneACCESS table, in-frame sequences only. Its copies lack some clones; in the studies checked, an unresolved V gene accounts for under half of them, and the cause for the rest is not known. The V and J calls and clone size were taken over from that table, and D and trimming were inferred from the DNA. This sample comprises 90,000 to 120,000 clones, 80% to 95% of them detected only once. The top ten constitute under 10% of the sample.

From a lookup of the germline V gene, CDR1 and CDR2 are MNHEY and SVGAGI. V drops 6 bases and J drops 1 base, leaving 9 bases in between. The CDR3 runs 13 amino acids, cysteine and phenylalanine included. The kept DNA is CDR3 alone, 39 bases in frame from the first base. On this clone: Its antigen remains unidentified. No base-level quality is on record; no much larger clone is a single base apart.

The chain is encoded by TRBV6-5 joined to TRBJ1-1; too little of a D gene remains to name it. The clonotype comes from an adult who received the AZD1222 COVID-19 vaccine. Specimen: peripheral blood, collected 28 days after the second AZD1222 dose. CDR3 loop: CASSAIGNTEAFF. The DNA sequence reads TGTGCCAGCAGCGCGATAGGGAACACTGAAGCTTTCTTT.